These 3 T cell receptor beta chains were all obtained from the same sample, sequenced in a study of blood T cell repertoires in COVID-19. TCRdb keeps only in-frame clones here, not all; method: immunoSEQ multiplex PCR. The table has around 64,000 clones, 70% to 90% seen once. The source material was peripheral blood. These receptors were collected from a man aged 30 to 39 with acute or convalescent COVID-19.

This clone has only one observation. J is TRBJ2-5 and V is TRBV2; TRBD2 might be the D (6 bases). In germline, CDR1 is SNHLY, CDR2 FYNNEI. V was shortened by 4 bases and J by 3 bases, with 9 bases between the two germline ends. The CDR3 loop spans 13 amino acids. This CDR3 reads CASSAQREETQYF. In nucleotides, the CDR3 is TGTGCCAGCAGTGCGCAGCGGGAAGAGACCCAGTACTTC.

The V and J genes are TRBV2 and TRBJ2-4; 7 bases are a match to TRBD2. Germline lookup yields CDR1 SNHLY and CDR2 FYNNEI. This CDR3 has 12 amino acids. V gave up 3 bases and J gave up 8 bases; unmatched junction bases: 1. CDR3 sequence reads: CASSEGGDIQYF. The CDR3, as DNA: TGTGCCAGCAGTGAGGGGGGGGACATTCAGTACTTC.

This chain connects TRBV30 to TRBJ1-1; D is undetermined. Germline V gives CDR1 GTSNPN, CDR2 SVGIG (reference sequence). V lost 5 bases, J lost 0 bases, and 13 bases lay in between. CDR3 length: 14 amino acids. The CDR3: CAWGRGRMNTEAFF. The CDR3 region has the DNA TGTGCCTGGGGGCGAGGGCGTATGAACACTGAAGCTTTCTTT.